This entry lists 17 T cell receptor beta chains sequenced from one sample in a study of T-cell memory formation after mild COVID-19. TCRdb re-derived calls from the 5' RACE reads in MiXCR, one entry per CDR3 protein. There are approximately 240,000 distinct CDR3 sequences in the sample; less than 20% occur only once, and about 4% lies in the top ten. Sequencing was carried out using PBMCs or a T cell subset sorted from them (not recorded which). Receptor source: a man aged 18 to 30 who had mild COVID-19 (a few samples of this study predate the infection). Cell type and time point are not known.

The rearrangement joins TRBV7-2 to TRBJ2-3; D not resolved. The germline V and J ends were trimmed by 4 bases and 5 bases, with 10 bases remaining between them. The germline CDR1 and CDR2 sequences are SGHTA and FQGNSA. The CDR3 consists of 13 residues. The CDR3 DNA reads TGTGCCAGCAGCTCGCGGATGCTAGATACGCAGTATTTT. Its translation is CASSSRMLDTQYF.

Many counts were recorded for this clonotype. The V and J genes are TRBV5-4 and TRBJ2-3; a weak D match, TRBD2 (6 bases). Germline lookup yields CDR1 SGHNT and CDR2 YYREEE (reference sequence). The CDR3 length is 14 residues. Trimming stripped 4 bases from V and 4 bases from J, with 13 bases between. The CDR3 DNA is TGTGCCAGCAGCGAAATCGCGGGGTCAGATACGCAGTATTTT. This codes for CASSEIAGSDTQYF.

Only a few counts were recorded for this clonotype. The CDR3 region is CASSPPQPTDTQYF. The CDR3 bases are TGTGCCAGCTCACCGCCCCAGCCAACAGATACGCAGTATTTT. This rearrangement joins TRBV18 to TRBJ2-3, with D unclear. The V end lost 3 bases, the J end lost 3 bases, and 10 bases lay between the germline ends. The CDR3 spans 14 residues. Germline V gene lookup returns CDR1 KGHSH and CDR2 LQKENI.

This clonotype was picked up a small number of times. The chain combines TRBV7-8 with TRBJ2-3; the match to TRBD2 covers 12 bases. Losses at the gene ends were 1 base for V and 0 bases for J; bases not matched to a gene: 5. CDR1 and CDR2 from the germline V gene are SGHVS and FQNEAQ. This CDR3 has 18 amino acids. As DNA, the CDR3 is TGTGCCAGCAGCTTAGTTGGGACTAGCGGGTTCAGCACAGATACGCAGTATTTT. The encoded protein is CASSLVGTSGFSTDTQYF.

This clonotype was detected only a few times. The chain combines TRBV11-2 with TRBJ2-7, with 7 bases that match TRBD1. Trimming cost V 2 bases and J 3 bases; bases outside gene matches: 7. CDR3 length: 15 amino acids. Germline lookup yields CDR1 SGHAT and CDR2 FQNNGV. The CDR3 loop is CASSLSQGEIYEQYV. The CDR3, as DNA: TGTGCCAGCAGCTTAAGTCAGGGGGAGATCTACGAGCAGTACGTC.

There are a few counts of this clonotype. This rearrangement joins TRBV7-2 to TRBJ1-5; D perhaps matches TRBD1 (5 bases). Germline V lookup: CDR1 SGHTA, CDR2 FQGNSA. This CDR3 has 12 residues. V lost 3 bases, J lost 7 bases, and 7 bases lay in between. The CDR3 region is CASSFGDQPQHF. DNA for the CDR3: TGTGCCAGCAGCTTCGGGGACCAGCCCCAGCATTTT.

The rearrangement links TRBV6-2 or TRBV6-3 to TRBJ2-2; no firm D call. The germline V gene has CDR1 MNHEY and CDR2 SVGEGT. The CDR3 length is 13 residues. Deletions cut 4 bases from V and 3 bases from J, with 6 bases between. CDR3 sequence (DNA): TGTGCCAGCAGTTCCTTATACACCGGGGAGCTGTTTTTT. It specifies CASSSLYTGELFF.

This clonotype appeared a few times. The chain links TRBV12-3 or TRBV12-4 to TRBJ2-3; no firm D call. The CDR3 loop spans 12 amino acids. Deletions cut 3 bases from V and 8 bases from J, with 9 bases between. CDR3 protein: CASSLIPPTQYF. CDR3 coding DNA: TGTGCCAGCAGTTTGATTCCTCCTACGCAGTATTTT.

The chain is built from TRBV6-2 or TRBV6-3 and TRBJ2-7, with 9 bases matching TRBD1. The CDR3 extends over 15 amino acids. V trimming: 10 bases; J trimming: 0 bases; junction bases outside the gene matches: 10. Germline V gene data show CDR1 as MNHEY and CDR2 as SVGEGT. Written as DNA, the CDR3 is TGTGCCACCCAGAACAGGGGGCGAAGCTCCTACGAGCAGTACGTC. Protein product: CATQNRGRSSYEQYV.

Ten or more counts support this clonotype. The V gene is TRBV6-5, the J gene TRBJ1-1; 8 bases fit TRBD1. V gave up 2 bases and J gave up 4 bases; unmatched junction bases: 6. The CDR3 length is 15 residues. The germline gives CDR1 MNHEY, CDR2 SVGAGI. CDR3 amino acids: CASSYRNRGGTEAFF. The CDR3, as DNA: TGTGCCAGCAGTTACAGGAACAGGGGGGGCACTGAAGCTTTCTTT.

The chain is built from TRBV20-1 and TRBJ2-5, with 14 bases that match TRBD2. The CDR3 is 15 amino acids. The germline V gene has CDR1 DFQATT and CDR2 SNEGSKA (reference sequence). Germline trimming cut 5 bases from V and 1 base from J; bases unmatched to any gene: 3. In DNA form, the CDR3 reads TGCAGTGCTCCGGGACTAGCGGGGGCCCAAGAGACCCAGTACTTC. Its protein product is CSAPGLAGAQETQYF.

This sequence joins TRBV6-5 and TRBJ1-2; D ambiguous. Germline lookup yields CDR1 MNHEY and CDR2 SVGAGI. The CDR3 runs 13 residues. V was trimmed by 5 bases and J by 5 bases, leaving 12 bases between them. In DNA form, the CDR3 reads TGTGCCAGCAGTCCAGGATGGAGTTATGGCTACACCTTC. Protein product: CASSPGWSYGYTF.

This clonotype has more than one count but fewer than ten. The chain recombines TRBV20-1 with TRBJ2-1; weak D call: TRBD2 (5 bases). There are 14 residues in the CDR3. Germline lookup yields CDR1 DFQATT and CDR2 SNEGSKA (reference sequence). The ends were cut back, 3 bases at V and 3 bases at J, with 12 bases in the middle. In DNA, the CDR3 is TGCAGTGCTAGTTTCCTAGCCCACTACAATGAGCAGTTCTTC. Encoded protein: CSASFLAHYNEQFF.

V and J are TRBV7-6 and TRBJ2-6; the D is unclear. The CDR3 is made up of 16 amino acids. Trimming left V 4 bases short and J 0 bases short, with 10 bases between. Looked up from germline, CDR1 is SGHVS and CDR2 is FNYEAQ. CDR3 amino acids: CASSSPWSSGANVLTF. Here the CDR3 DNA reads TGTGCCAGCAGCTCCCCGTGGAGCTCTGGGGCCAACGTCCTGACTTTC.

The rearrangement links TRBV7-2 to TRBJ1-2; D is undetermined. Trimming left V 8 bases short and J 3 bases short, with 19 bases between. CDR1 is SGHTA and CDR2 is FQGNSA in the germline V gene. The CDR3 is 15 residues long. CDR3 nucleotide sequence: TGTGCCAGCCTTCTTCAGGCGCAACCCTACTATGGCTACACCTTC. Encoded protein: CASLLQAQPYYGYTF. The full variable domain, with the rest looked up from reference TRBV7-2 and TRBJ1-2, is GAGVSQSPSNKVTEKGKDVELRCDPISGHTALYWYRQSLGQGLEFLIYFQGNSAPDKSGLPSDRFSAERTGGSVSTLTIQRTQQEDSAVYLCASLLQAQPYYGYTFGSGTRLTVV.

This clonotype appeared a few times. This chain connects TRBV6-2 or TRBV6-3 to TRBJ2-2; tentative D call: TRBD2 (7 bases). This CDR3 has 19 amino acids. V lost 4 bases, J lost 5 bases, and 26 bases lay in between. CDR1 is MNHEY, CDR2 SVGEGT, per germline. CDR3 in DNA: TGTGCCAGCAGTTCCCACATCTCGGGGCGGCGGGGGCAAACCGGGGAGCTGTTTTTT. Residues: CASSSHISGRRGQTGELFF.

The V call is TRBV9, the J call TRBJ1-1; the D is unclear. Germline V CDR1 and CDR2: SGDLS, YYNGEE. With 0 bases removed from V and 8 bases from J, the gap between germline ends came to 14 bases. CDR3 length: 14 residues. This chain's CDR3 is CASSVGEPPKEAFF. The DNA of the CDR3 is TGTGCCAGCAGCGTAGGAGAACCACCGAAAGAAGCTTTCTTT.